This T cell receptor (beta chain) was obtained from a study of blood T cell repertoires in COVID-19. Study at large: There were acute and convalescent COVID-19 samples, and they came from the United States, Italy and Spain. T cells, B-cell-depleted T cells, or PBMCs provided the cDNA or gDNA that served as material.

Original processing notes: Reference gene primer amplification in the assay estimated nucleated cell counts. The data were produced by immunoSEQ multiplex PCR, yet TCRdb's version contains in-frame clones alone and is incomplete. V, J and clone size were drawn from that table, and D and trimming were deduced from the DNA. The table shows roughly 90,000 clones, with around 80% occurring only once. Losses at the gene ends were 0 bases for V and 7 bases for J; bases not matched to a gene: 7. CDR3 length: 15 amino acids. Germline V lookup: CDR1 SGHDT, CDR2 YYEEEE. The receptor was isolated from a woman older than 75 with active or convalescent COVID-19. The chain joins TRBV5-6 to TRBJ1-3; 7 bases are shared with TRBD1. Material for sequencing was peripheral blood. The CDR3 coding sequence is TGTGCCAGCAGCTTGGGCAGGGGGATCGGTAACACCATATATTTT. This sequence encodes CASSLGRGIGNTIYF. Based on the CDR3 plus reference TRBV5-6 and TRBJ1-3, the full variable domain is DAGVTQSPTHLIKTRGQQVTLRCSPKSGHDTVSWYQQALGQGPQFIFQYYEEEERQRGNFPDRFSGHQFPNYSSELNVNALLLGDSALYLCASSLGRGIGNTIYFGEGSWLTVV.